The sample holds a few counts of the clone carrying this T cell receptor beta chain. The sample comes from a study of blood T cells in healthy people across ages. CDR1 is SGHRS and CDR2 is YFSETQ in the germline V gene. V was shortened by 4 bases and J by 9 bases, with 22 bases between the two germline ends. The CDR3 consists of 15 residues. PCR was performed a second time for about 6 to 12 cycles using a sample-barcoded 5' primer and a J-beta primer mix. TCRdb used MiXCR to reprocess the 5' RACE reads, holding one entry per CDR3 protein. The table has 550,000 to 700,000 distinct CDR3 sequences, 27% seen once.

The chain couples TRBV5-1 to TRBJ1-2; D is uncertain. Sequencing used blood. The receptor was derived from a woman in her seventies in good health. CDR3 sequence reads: CASSPTIGQYLSYTF. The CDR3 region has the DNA TGCGCCAGCAGCCCTACTATTGGGCAGTATCTTAGCTACACCTTC.